This entry concerns a single T cell receptor (beta chain). Its antigen is unidentified. TCRdb keeps only in-frame clones here, not all; method: immunoSEQ multiplex PCR. The sample has roughly 120,000 clones; 90% are singletons. The sample belongs to a study of T cell responses to AZD1222 COVID-19 vaccine. Study-level points and caveats: Spike-specific TCR repertoires showed rising breadth and depth after two AZD1222 doses.

The germline V and J ends were trimmed by 8 bases and 2 bases, with 17 bases remaining between them. From germline, CDR1 is MNHEY and CDR2 SVGEGT. This CDR3 region has 15 residues. Sequenced material: peripheral blood, taken 28 days after the second dose of the MenACWY control vaccine. This sequence was found in an adult who received the MenACWY meningococcal vaccine as a control. The rearrangement joins TRBV6-2 or TRBV6-3 to TRBJ2-3, with D perhaps matching TRBD1 (6 bases). In DNA form, the CDR3 reads TGTGCCAGCGGTTCAGGGGCCTCTCCCACAGATACGCAGTATTTT. Protein sequence: CASGSGASPTDTQYF.